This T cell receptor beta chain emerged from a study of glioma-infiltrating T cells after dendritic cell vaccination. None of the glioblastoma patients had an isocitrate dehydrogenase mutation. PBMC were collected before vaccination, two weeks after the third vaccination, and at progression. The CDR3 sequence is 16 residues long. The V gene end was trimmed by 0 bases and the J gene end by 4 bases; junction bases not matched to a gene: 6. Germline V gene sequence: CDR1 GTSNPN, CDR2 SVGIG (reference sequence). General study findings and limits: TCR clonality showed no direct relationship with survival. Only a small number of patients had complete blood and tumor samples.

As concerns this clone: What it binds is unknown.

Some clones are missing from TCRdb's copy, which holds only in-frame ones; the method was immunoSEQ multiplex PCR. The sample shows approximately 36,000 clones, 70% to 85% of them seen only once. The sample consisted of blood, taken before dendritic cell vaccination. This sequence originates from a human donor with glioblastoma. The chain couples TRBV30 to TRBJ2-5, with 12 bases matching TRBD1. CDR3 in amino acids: CAWSVGTGGLGETQYF. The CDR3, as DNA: TGTGCCTGGAGTGTAGGGACAGGGGGCCTGGGAGAGACCCAGTACTTC.